This is a list of T cell receptor beta chains from one sample in a study of blood T cells in healthy people across ages. From the 5' RACE reads, TCRdb called clonotypes with MiXCR, one entry per CDR3 protein. Among around 1,600,000 distinct CDR3 sequences listed, approximately 39% were seen once. The sample comprised blood. These receptors came from a woman between 18 and 29 years old in good health. The CDR3 runs from the conserved cysteine through the conserved F or W.

J,V,CDR3
TRBJ1-5,TRBV6-5,CASRQDRAGNQPQHF
TRBJ1-1,TRBV20-1,CSARVAGLYTEAFF
TRBJ2-3,TRBV6-2/TRBV6-3,CASRGTSTDTQYF
TRBJ2-4,TRBV20-1,CSATDRLTGQYF
TRBJ2-7,TRBV4-3,CASSPGTSVMSSYEQYF
TRBJ1-4,TRBV6-2/TRBV6-3,CASTRPGEKLFF
TRBJ2-5,TRBV20-1,CSARVLGETQYF
TRBJ1-2,TRBV29-1,CSVEDPNRGLDGYTF
TRBJ2-5,TRBV14,CASSLLGDPGTQYF
TRBJ2-7,TRBV13,CASSQTLEGWISYEQYF
TRBJ2-5,TRBV12-3/TRBV12-4,CASSRDSRETQYF
NA,TRBV20-1,CSARDGGVGETQYF
TRBJ1-4,TRBV6-6,CASSHPLTTNEKLFF
TRBJ1-1,TRBV27,CASPENWLPPEAFF
TRBJ2-1,TRBV6-2/TRBV6-3,CASTPGDTRGNEQFF
TRBJ1-2,TRBV18,CASSPAGVGYGYTF
TRBJ2-2,TRBV7-2,CASSLGRGATGELFF